This TCR beta chain was sequenced in a study of T cells in Graves' hyperthyroidism and ophthalmopathy. Germline V gene lookup returns CDR1 MDHEN and CDR2 SYDVKM. V lost 2 bases and J 3 bases, leaving 14 bases between the germline ends. The CDR3 sequence is 16 residues long. TCR beta CDR3 regions were amplified from RNA. HTBI primers were the set used in a first-round RT-PCR of the TCR CDR3. TCRdb re-analysed the multiplex PCR reads in MiXCR, keeping a single row per CDR3 protein. The repertoire holds a few hundred thousand distinct CDR3 sequences, with less than 20% as singletons. The sample consisted of blood. V and J are TRBV28 and TRBJ1-5; D perhaps matches TRBD1 (5 bases). This sequence was found in a woman in her twenties or thirties with Graves' hyperthyroidism. The CDR3 region is CASSLNGQGNNQPQHF. The DNA of the CDR3 is TGTGCCAGCAGTTTAAATGGCCAGGGCAACAATCAGCCCCAGCATTTT.